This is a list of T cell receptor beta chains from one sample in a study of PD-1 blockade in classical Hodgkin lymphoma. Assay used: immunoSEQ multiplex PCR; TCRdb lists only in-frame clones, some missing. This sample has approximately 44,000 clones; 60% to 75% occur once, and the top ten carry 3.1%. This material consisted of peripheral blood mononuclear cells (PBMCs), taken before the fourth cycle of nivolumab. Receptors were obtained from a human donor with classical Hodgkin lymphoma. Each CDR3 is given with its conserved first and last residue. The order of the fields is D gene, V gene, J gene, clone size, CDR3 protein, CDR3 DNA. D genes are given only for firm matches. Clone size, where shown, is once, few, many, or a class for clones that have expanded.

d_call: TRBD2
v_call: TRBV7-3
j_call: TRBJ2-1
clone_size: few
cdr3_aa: CASSLVAGDNEQFF
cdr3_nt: TGTGCCAGCAGCTTAGTAGCGGGAGACAATGAGCAGTTCTTC

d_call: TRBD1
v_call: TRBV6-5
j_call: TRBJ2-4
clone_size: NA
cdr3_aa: CASSYLGQAENIQYF
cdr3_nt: TGTGCCAGCAGTTACCTGGGACAGGCAGAAAACATTCAGTACTTC

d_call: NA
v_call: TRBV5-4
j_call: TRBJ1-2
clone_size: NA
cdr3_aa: CASSLGTEGPYGYTF
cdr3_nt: TGTGCCAGCAGCTTGGGGACAGAGGGTCCCTATGGCTACACCTTC

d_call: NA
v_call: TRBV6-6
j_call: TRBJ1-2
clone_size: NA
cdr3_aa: CASSAGRYGYTF
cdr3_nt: TGTGCCAGCAGTGCGGGCCGCTATGGCTACACCTTC

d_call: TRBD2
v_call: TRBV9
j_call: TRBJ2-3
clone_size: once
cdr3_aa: CASSVEGGGLAYPDTQYF
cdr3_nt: TGTGCCAGCAGCGTAGAAGGGGGCGGACTAGCGTACCCAGATACGCAGTATTTT

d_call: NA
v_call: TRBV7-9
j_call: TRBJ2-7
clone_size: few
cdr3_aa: CASNDLGGPPYEQYF
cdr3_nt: TGTGCCAGCAACGACTTGGGGGGACCTCCCTACGAGCAGTACTTC

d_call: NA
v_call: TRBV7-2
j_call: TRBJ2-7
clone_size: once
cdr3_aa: CASSASSYEQYF
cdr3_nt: TGTGCCAGCAGCGCATCCTCCTACGAGCAGTACTTC

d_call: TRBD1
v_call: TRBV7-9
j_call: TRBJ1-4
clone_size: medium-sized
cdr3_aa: CASSPGTGGEKLFF
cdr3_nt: TGTGCCAGCAGCCCAGGGACAGGGGGTGAAAAACTGTTTTTT

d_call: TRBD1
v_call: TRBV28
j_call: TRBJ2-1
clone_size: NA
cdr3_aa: CASRRRQGYEQFF
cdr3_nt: TGTGCCAGCAGACGGCGACAGGGATATGAGCAGTTCTTC

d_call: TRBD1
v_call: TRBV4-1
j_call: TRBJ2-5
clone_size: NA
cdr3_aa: CASSQFRQGRGETQYF
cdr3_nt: TGCGCCAGCAGCCAATTCCGACAGGGGCGGGGAGAGACCCAGTACTTC

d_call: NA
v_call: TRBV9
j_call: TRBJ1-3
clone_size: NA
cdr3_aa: CASGVEGEINTIYF
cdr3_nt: TGTGCCAGCGGGGTCGAGGGTGAAATAAACACCATATATTTT

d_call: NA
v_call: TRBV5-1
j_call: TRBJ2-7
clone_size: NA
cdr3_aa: CASSKGAEVDEQYF
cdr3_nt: TGCGCCAGCAGCAAAGGGGCCGAAGTGGACGAGCAGTACTTC

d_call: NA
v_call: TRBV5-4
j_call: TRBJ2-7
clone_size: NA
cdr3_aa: CASSLFRPGFSHEQYF
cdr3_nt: TGTGCCAGCAGCTTATTTAGGCCAGGGTTTTCTCACGAGCAGTACTTC

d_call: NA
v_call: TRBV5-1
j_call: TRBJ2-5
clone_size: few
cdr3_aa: CASGSTGTRETQYF
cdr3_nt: TGCGCCAGCGGTTCAACCGGGACTCGGGAGACCCAGTACTTC

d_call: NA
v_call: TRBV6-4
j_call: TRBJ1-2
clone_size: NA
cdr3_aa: CASRGRGYGYTF
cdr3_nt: TGTGCCAGCAGGGGGCGCGGGTATGGCTACACCTTC

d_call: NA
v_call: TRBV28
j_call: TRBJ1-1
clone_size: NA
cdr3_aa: CASSPRGVSSAFF
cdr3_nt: TGTGCCAGCAGCCCCCGGGGGGTCTCCTCCGCTTTCTTT

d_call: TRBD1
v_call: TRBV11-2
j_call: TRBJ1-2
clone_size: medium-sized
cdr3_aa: CASSFETGTNYGYTF
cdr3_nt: TGTGCCAGCAGCTTCGAGACAGGGACTAACTATGGCTACACCTTC

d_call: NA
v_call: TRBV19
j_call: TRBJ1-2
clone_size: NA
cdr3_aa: CASSFSPEENYGYTF
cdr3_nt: TGTGCCAGTAGCTTCTCGCCGGAAGAAAACTATGGCTACACCTTC

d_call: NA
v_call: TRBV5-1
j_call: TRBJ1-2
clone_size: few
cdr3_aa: CASSSTGLYGYTF
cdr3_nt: TGCGCCAGCAGCTCGACAGGTCTTTATGGCTACACCTTC

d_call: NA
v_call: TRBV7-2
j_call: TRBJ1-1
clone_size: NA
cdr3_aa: CASSLYQGSSEAFF
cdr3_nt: TGTGCCAGCAGCTTATACCAGGGTAGCTCTGAAGCTTTCTTT

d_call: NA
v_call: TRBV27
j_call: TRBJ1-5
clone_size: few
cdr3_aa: CASSFASLQPQHF
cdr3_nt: TGTGCCAGCAGTTTCGCCAGTCTGCAGCCCCAGCATTTT

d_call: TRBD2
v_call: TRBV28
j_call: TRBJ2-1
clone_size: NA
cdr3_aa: CASSGTSGGARNEQFF
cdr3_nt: TGTGCCAGCAGTGGGACTAGCGGGGGGGCCCGGAATGAGCAGTTCTTC

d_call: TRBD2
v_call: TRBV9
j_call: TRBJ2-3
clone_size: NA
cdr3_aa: CASSSRTSGTDTQYF
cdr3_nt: TGTGCCAGCAGCTCCCGGACTAGCGGGACAGATACGCAGTATTTT

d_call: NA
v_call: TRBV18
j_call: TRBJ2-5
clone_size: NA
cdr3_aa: CASSPLQETQYF
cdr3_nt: TGTGCCAGCTCACCCCTCCAAGAGACCCAGTACTTC

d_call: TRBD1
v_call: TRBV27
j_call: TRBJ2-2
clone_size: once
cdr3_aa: CASSFRTGLGVGELFF
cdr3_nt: TGTGCCAGCAGTTTTCGGACAGGACTCGGGGTCGGGGAGCTGTTTTTT

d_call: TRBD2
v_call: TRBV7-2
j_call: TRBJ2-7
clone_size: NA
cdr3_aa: CASSSSGGRSEQYF
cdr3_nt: TGTGCCAGCAGCTCTAGCGGGGGGAGGAGCGAGCAGTACTTC

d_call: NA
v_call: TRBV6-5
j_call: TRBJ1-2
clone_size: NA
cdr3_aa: CASSRDQDGYGYTF
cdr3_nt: TGTGCCAGCAGCCGGGATCAGGACGGCTATGGCTACACCTTC

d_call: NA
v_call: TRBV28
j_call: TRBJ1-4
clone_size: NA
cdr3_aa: CASSPSREAGARGKLFF
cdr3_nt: TGTGCCAGCAGTCCCTCCCGGGAGGCAGGGGCCCGAGGAAAACTGTTTTTT

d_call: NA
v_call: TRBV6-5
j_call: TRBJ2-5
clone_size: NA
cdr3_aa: CASRPQGFGTQYF
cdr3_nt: TGTGCCAGCAGACCCCAGGGTTTCGGGACCCAGTACTTC

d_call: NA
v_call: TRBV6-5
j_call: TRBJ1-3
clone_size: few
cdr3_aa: CASSKTPSTGNTIYF
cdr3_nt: TGTGCCAGCAGTAAAACACCTTCTACTGGAAACACCATATATTTT